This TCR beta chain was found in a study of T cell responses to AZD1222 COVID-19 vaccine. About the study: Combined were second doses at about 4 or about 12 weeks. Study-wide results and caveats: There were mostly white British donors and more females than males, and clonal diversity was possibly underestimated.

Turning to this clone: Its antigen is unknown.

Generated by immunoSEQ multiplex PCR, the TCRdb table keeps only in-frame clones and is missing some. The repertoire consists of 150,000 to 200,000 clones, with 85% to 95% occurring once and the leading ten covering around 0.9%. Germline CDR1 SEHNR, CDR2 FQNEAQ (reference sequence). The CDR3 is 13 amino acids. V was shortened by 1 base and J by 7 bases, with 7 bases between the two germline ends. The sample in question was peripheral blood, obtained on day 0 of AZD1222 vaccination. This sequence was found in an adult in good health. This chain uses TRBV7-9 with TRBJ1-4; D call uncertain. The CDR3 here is CASSLGLFEKLFF. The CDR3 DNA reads TGTGCCAGCAGCTTAGGTTTATTTGAAAAACTGTTTTTT.